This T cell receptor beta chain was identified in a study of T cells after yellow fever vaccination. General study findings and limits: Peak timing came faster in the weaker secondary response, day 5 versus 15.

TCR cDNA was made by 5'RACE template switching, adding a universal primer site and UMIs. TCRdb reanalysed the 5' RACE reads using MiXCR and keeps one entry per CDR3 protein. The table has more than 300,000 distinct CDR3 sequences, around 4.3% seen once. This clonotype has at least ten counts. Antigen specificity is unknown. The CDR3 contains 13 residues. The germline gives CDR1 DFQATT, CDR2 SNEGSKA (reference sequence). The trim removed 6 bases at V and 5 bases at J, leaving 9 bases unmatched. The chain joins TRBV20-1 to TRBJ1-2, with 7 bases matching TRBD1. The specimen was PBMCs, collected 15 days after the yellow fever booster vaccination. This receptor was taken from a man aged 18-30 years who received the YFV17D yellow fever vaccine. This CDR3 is CSAPGGVPYGYTF. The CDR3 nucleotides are TGCAGTGCCCCAGGGGGGGTCCCTTATGGCTACACCTTC.